This is a list of T cell receptor beta chains from one sample in a study of cytomegalovirus exposure and HLA in healthy donors. Profiled with immunoSEQ multiplex PCR; TCRdb holds only in-frame clones, not every one. The data contain about 140,000 clones, 75% to 85% of them singletons. The sample taken for sequencing was PBMCs. The receptors were gathered from a young woman in good health and CMV-seropositive. Both conserved end residues are part of each CDR3. The D gene is left open where the match is weak. The size of a clone is reported for some rows only, either as once, few or many, or as a class for expanded clones.

size: -
J: TRBJ1-4
D: -
V: TRBV10-1
CDR3: CASPACPGDISHPIEKLFF
DNA: TGCGCCAGCCCTGCGTGCCCCGGGGACATTAGCCACCCCATCGAAAAACTGTTTTTT

size: -
J: TRBJ1-1
D: -
V: TRBV10-1
CDR3: CASSDEGGVMNTEAFF
DNA: TGCGCCAGCAGTGATGAAGGGGGTGTGATGAACACTGAAGCTTTCTTT

size: -
J: TRBJ2-1
D: TRBD2
V: TRBV6-5
CDR3: CASSYRGTSWNEQFF
DNA: TGTGCCAGCAGTTACCGTGGGACTAGCTGGAATGAGCAGTTCTTC

size: -
J: TRBJ1-5
D: -
V: TRBV5-1
CDR3: CASSQNSNQPQHF
DNA: TGCGCCAGCAGCCAAAATAGCAATCAGCCCCAGCATTTT

size: -
J: TRBJ1-2
D: TRBD1
V: TRBV19
CDR3: CASSGRTGGASLDYGYTF
DNA: TGTGCCAGTAGTGGCCGGACAGGGGGCGCTTCCTTGGACTATGGCTACACCTTC

size: -
J: TRBJ1-6
D: -
V: TRBV2
CDR3: CASSQKRQESPLHF
DNA: TGTGCCAGCAGTCAAAAACGACAGGAGTCACCCCTCCACTTT

size: -
J: TRBJ2-7
D: TRBD1
V: TRBV7-2
CDR3: CASSGLGTGAYEQYF
DNA: TGTGCCAGCAGCGGATTGGGGACAGGGGCCTACGAGCAGTACTTC

size: -
J: TRBJ2-2
D: TRBD2
V: TRBV9
CDR3: CASSRSGGNTGELFF
DNA: TGTGCCAGCAGCCGCAGCGGGGGTAACACCGGGGAGCTGTTTTTT

size: -
J: TRBJ2-6
D: TRBD1
V: TRBV7-8
CDR3: CASSFRGPGANVLTF
DNA: TGTGCCAGCAGCTTCAGGGGGCCTGGGGCCAACGTCCTGACTTTC

size: -
J: TRBJ1-1
D: TRBD1
V: TRBV6-5
CDR3: CASRRDRTNTEAFF
DNA: TGTGCCAGCAGACGGGACAGAACGAACACTGAAGCTTTCTTT

size: once
J: TRBJ1-1
D: -
V: TRBV6-5
CDR3: CASSYRVNTEAFF
DNA: TGTGCCAGCAGTTACCGGGTGAACACTGAAGCTTTCTTT

size: once
J: TRBJ1-5
D: -
V: TRBV14
CDR3: CASSPNSNQPQHF
DNA: TGTGCCAGCAGCCCCAATAGCAATCAGCCCCAGCATTTT

size: -
J: TRBJ2-7
D: -
V: TRBV28
CDR3: CASRPSGTGGTYEQYF
DNA: TGTGCCAGCAGGCCAAGCGGGACAGGAGGAACCTACGAGCAGTACTTC

size: -
J: TRBJ1-2
D: -
V: TRBV5-1
CDR3: CASSLRGDYGYTF
DNA: TGCGCCAGCAGCTTGCGGGGTGATTACGGCTACACCTTC

size: -
J: TRBJ2-1
D: TRBD2
V: TRBV10-1
CDR3: CASSDHGGAYNEQFF
DNA: TGCGCCAGCAGTGATCACGGGGGGGCCTACAATGAGCAGTTCTTC

size: -
J: TRBJ2-7
D: TRBD2
V: TRBV11-2
CDR3: CASTGGIGYEQYF
DNA: TGTGCCAGCACCGGGGGGATCGGATACGAGCAGTACTTC

size: once
J: TRBJ2-7
D: TRBD1
V: TRBV5-1
CDR3: CASSPGTGQEQYF
DNA: TGCGCCAGCAGCCCTGGGACAGGGCAAGAGCAGTACTTC

size: -
J: TRBJ2-5
D: TRBD1
V: TRBV19
CDR3: CASSIRGTGPRQETQYF
DNA: TGTGCCAGTAGTATACGGGGGACAGGGCCCCGACAAGAGACCCAGTACTTC

size: -
J: TRBJ2-3
D: -
V: TRBV5-1
CDR3: CASSLAAQPRTDTQYF
DNA: TGCGCCAGCAGCTTGGCGGCCCAGCCTAGGACAGATACGCAGTATTTT

size: few
J: TRBJ2-3
D: TRBD2
V: TRBV7-2
CDR3: CASSLASGGTNTDTQYF
DNA: TGTGCCAGCAGCTTAGCTAGCGGGGGGACCAATACAGATACGCAGTATTTT

size: few
J: TRBJ2-1
D: -
V: TRBV19
CDR3: CASVGGYNEQFF
DNA: TGTGCCAGTGTTGGAGGGTACAATGAGCAGTTCTTC

size: once
J: TRBJ1-6
D: -
V: TRBV27
CDR3: CASSLSQSSGTPLHF
DNA: TGTGCCAGCAGTTTATCTCAGAGCTCAGGGACACCCCTCCACTTT

size: once
J: TRBJ2-1
D: TRBD2
V: TRBV29-1
CDR3: CSGLGGLAGGNEQFF
DNA: TGCAGCGGCTTAGGGGGGCTAGCGGGGGGCAATGAGCAGTTCTTC

size: -
J: TRBJ2-7
D: -
V: TRBV6-5
CDR3: CASSYSHLRETYEQYF
DNA: TGTGCCAGCAGTTACTCGCACCTGAGGGAAACCTACGAGCAGTACTTC

size: -
J: TRBJ1-2
D: TRBD1
V: TRBV27
CDR3: CASSSTGVYGYGYTF
DNA: TGTGCCAGCAGTTCGACAGGGGTGTACGGCTATGGCTACACCTTC

size: once
J: TRBJ1-5
D: -
V: TRBV7-9
CDR3: CASSLELGGSPQPQHF
DNA: TGTGCCAGCAGCTTAGAATTAGGGGGATCGCCTCAGCCCCAGCATTTT

size: -
J: TRBJ2-7
D: -
V: TRBV7-2
CDR3: CASSLAASVGYEQYF
DNA: TGTGCCAGCAGCTTAGCGGCTAGCGTTGGCTACGAGCAGTACTTC

size: -
J: TRBJ2-7
D: TRBD1
V: TRBV7-9
CDR3: CASSFWGHPTGESEQYF
DNA: TGTGCCAGCAGCTTCTGGGGTCATCCGACAGGGGAATCCGAGCAGTACTTC

size: -
J: TRBJ2-5
D: -
V: TRBV12-2
CDR3: CASRLALAGRKETQYF
DNA: TGTGCAAGTCGCTTAGCCCTAGCCGGGAGGAAAGAGACCCAGTACTTC

size: -
J: TRBJ1-6
D: TRBD1
V: TRBV2
CDR3: CASRVSGTEMSNSPLHF
DNA: TGTGCCAGCAGAGTTTCCGGGACAGAAATGAGTAATTCACCCCTCCACTTT

size: -
J: TRBJ2-5
D: TRBD1
V: TRBV2
CDR3: CASRNRDREKTQYF
DNA: TGTGCCAGCAGAAACCGGGACAGGGAAAAGACCCAGTACTTC

size: -
J: TRBJ1-4
D: -
V: TRBV28
CDR3: CASSFPGNEKLFF
DNA: TGTGCCAGCAGTTTCCCAGGGAACGAAAAACTGTTTTTT

size: -
J: TRBJ1-1
D: -
V: TRBV18
CDR3: CASSPAGQMNTEAFF
DNA: TGTGCCAGCTCACCAGCGGGGCAGATGAACACTGAAGCTTTCTTT

size: -
J: TRBJ2-3
D: TRBD2
V: TRBV7-8
CDR3: CASTELAGSTDTQYF
DNA: TGTGCCAGCACCGAACTAGCGGGGAGCACAGATACGCAGTATTTT

size: -
J: TRBJ1-2
D: TRBD1
V: TRBV2
CDR3: CASTPTGVYGYTF
DNA: TGTGCCAGCACCCCGACAGGGGTCTATGGCTACACCTTC

size: -
J: TRBJ1-1
D: TRBD1
V: TRBV6-1
CDR3: CASRRRDRRPEAFF
DNA: TGTGCCAGCAGGAGACGGGACAGGCGCCCTGAAGCTTTCTTT

size: -
J: TRBJ2-5
D: -
V: TRBV12-5
CDR3: CASGAGLRRETQYF
DNA: TGTGCTAGTGGAGCTGGTCTCCGGAGAGAGACCCAGTACTTC

size: -
J: TRBJ2-3
D: -
V: TRBV5-3
CDR3: CARHPKAGTDTQYF
DNA: TGTGCCAGACACCCTAAGGCGGGGACAGATACGCAGTATTTT

size: -
J: TRBJ1-2
D: TRBD1
V: TRBV29-1
CDR3: CSAPHAGGRANYGYTF
DNA: TGCAGCGCCCCACATGCAGGGGGCCGGGCTAACTATGGCTACACCTTC

size: -
J: TRBJ2-7
D: TRBD1
V: TRBV15
CDR3: CATSRGQGPYEQYF
DNA: TGTGCCACCAGCAGAGGACAGGGGCCCTACGAGCAGTACTTC

size: once
J: TRBJ2-1
D: TRBD1
V: TRBV2
CDR3: CASRNSGTGKYNEQFF
DNA: TGTGCCAGCAGAAATTCCGGGACAGGGAAGTACAATGAGCAGTTCTTC

size: -
J: TRBJ2-1
D: -
V: TRBV5-1
CDR3: CASSSDRARSGGGLRSSYNEQFF
DNA: TGCGCCAGCAGCTCCGACAGGGCTCGAAGCGGCGGGGGGCTCCGGAGCTCCTACAATGAGCAGTTCTTC

size: -
J: TRBJ2-7
D: TRBD1
V: TRBV29-1
CDR3: CSVYRQGSYEQYF
DNA: TGCAGCGTTTATCGACAGGGGAGTTACGAGCAGTACTTC

size: -
J: TRBJ1-6
D: TRBD1
V: TRBV27
CDR3: CASTPGTVYNSPLHF
DNA: TGTGCCAGCACCCCCGGGACAGTGTATAATTCACCCCTCCACTTT

size: -
J: TRBJ2-5
D: TRBD2
V: TRBV11-2
CDR3: CASSPRVLSSGGPQETQYF
DNA: TGTGCCAGCAGCCCTAGGGTCCTATCTAGCGGGGGGCCGCAAGAGACCCAGTACTTC

size: few
J: TRBJ1-3
D: -
V: TRBV20-1
CDR3: CSVQDANTIYF
DNA: TGCAGCGTACAGGATGCAAACACCATATATTTT

size: -
J: TRBJ2-7
D: TRBD1
V: TRBV4-3
CDR3: CASSQEAGQGLYEQYF
DNA: TGCGCCAGCAGCCAAGAAGCGGGACAGGGTCTCTACGAGCAGTACTTC

size: few
J: TRBJ2-5
D: -
V: TRBV6-6
CDR3: CASSSSTGQETQYF
DNA: TGTGCCAGCAGTTCGTCGACTGGGCAAGAGACCCAGTACTTC

size: -
J: TRBJ1-2
D: TRBD1
V: TRBV5-1
CDR3: CASSLYGTTGGEGGYTF
DNA: TGCGCCAGCAGCCTGTATGGGACGACAGGGGGCGAAGGTGGCTACACCTTC

size: once
J: TRBJ2-5
D: -
V: TRBV7-8
CDR3: CASSLRVRQETQYF
DNA: TGTGCCAGCAGCTTGAGGGTCCGCCAAGAGACCCAGTACTTC

size: -
J: TRBJ2-1
D: TRBD2
V: TRBV2
CDR3: CASSEGGGFTEQFF
DNA: TGTGCCAGCAGTGAAGGCGGGGGGTTCACTGAGCAGTTCTTC

size: -
J: TRBJ1-2
D: -
V: TRBV6-1
CDR3: CASSTGYNYGYTF
DNA: TGTGCCAGCAGCACAGGGTATAACTATGGCTACACCTTC

size: -
J: TRBJ1-2
D: TRBD1
V: TRBV27
CDR3: CASSPSTTGGYVYTF
DNA: TGTGCCAGCAGTCCCTCGACGACAGGGGGATATGTCTACACCTTC

size: -
J: TRBJ1-2
D: -
V: TRBV2
CDR3: CAGSPQVNNYGYTF
DNA: TGTGCCGGGAGCCCCCAGGTGAATAACTATGGCTACACCTTC

size: -
J: TRBJ2-7
D: TRBD2
V: TRBV5-1
CDR3: CASSFLAGETYEQYF
DNA: TGCGCCAGCAGCTTTCTAGCGGGGGAAACCTACGAGCAGTACTTC